A selection of T cell receptor beta chains follows, all from one sample in a study of T cell changes during pregnancy in multiple sclerosis. This table comes from immunoSEQ multiplex PCR, and its TCRdb copy is limited to in-frame clones, with some not included. The profile covers 29,000 or so clones, with roughly nine tenths appearing a single time and about 6.9% taken by the ten largest. Sequenced here: CD8+ T cells from peripheral blood mononuclear cells, sampled in the second trimester of pregnancy. The receptor source for this set is a female donor with multiple sclerosis, enrolled in a pregnancy study. Both conserved end residues are part of each CDR3. The D gene is left open where the match is weak. Clone size is not always given. Where it is, it says once, few, many or a class for expanded clones.

v_gene: TRBV7-9
abundance: NA
j_gene: TRBJ1-4
d_gene: NA
CDR3nt: TGTGCCAGCAGCTTATCCCGGCGGCTCACTATTAATGAAAAACTGTTTTTT
CDR3aa: CASSLSRRLTINEKLFF

v_gene: TRBV7-9
abundance: once
j_gene: TRBJ1-4
d_gene: NA
CDR3nt: TGTGCCAGCAGCCCAGGGTCGGCGGAAAAACTGTTTTTT
CDR3aa: CASSPGSAEKLFF

v_gene: TRBV6-5
abundance: NA
j_gene: TRBJ2-2
d_gene: NA
CDR3nt: TGTGCCAGCAGCTTCCACACCGGGGAGCTGTTTTTT
CDR3aa: CASSFHTGELFF

v_gene: TRBV11-2
abundance: NA
j_gene: TRBJ2-1
d_gene: TRBD1
CDR3nt: TGTGCCAGCGGCGGACAGGGCTCGGAGATTTACAATGAGCAGTTCTTC
CDR3aa: CASGGQGSEIYNEQFF

v_gene: TRBV4-3
abundance: NA
j_gene: TRBJ1-2
d_gene: NA
CDR3nt: TGCGCCAGCAGCCAAGATGTAGGTTTGGGGGGAGACTATGGCTACACCTTC
CDR3aa: CASSQDVGLGGDYGYTF

v_gene: TRBV27
abundance: once
j_gene: TRBJ2-7
d_gene: NA
CDR3nt: TGTGCCAGCAGTTTAGGGCCAGGGGTGGCCTACGAGCAGTACTTC
CDR3aa: CASSLGPGVAYEQYF

v_gene: TRBV11-3
abundance: NA
j_gene: TRBJ2-1
d_gene: NA
CDR3nt: TGTGCCAGCAGCTTAGAACTAGGGGGTTACAATGAGCAGTTCTTC
CDR3aa: CASSLELGGYNEQFF

v_gene: TRBV11-2
abundance: NA
j_gene: TRBJ2-1
d_gene: TRBD2
CDR3nt: TGTGCCAGCAGCTTTGGGGCTAGCGGGAGCTATGAGCAGTTCTTC
CDR3aa: CASSFGASGSYEQFF

v_gene: TRBV28
abundance: NA
j_gene: TRBJ1-2
d_gene: NA
CDR3nt: TGTGCCAGCAGTGAGGGGGACTATGGCTACACCTTC
CDR3aa: CASSEGDYGYTF

v_gene: TRBV30
abundance: NA
j_gene: TRBJ1-1
d_gene: TRBD1
CDR3nt: TGTGCCTGGAGCTTACAGGGGTCTACTGAAGCTTTCTTT
CDR3aa: CAWSLQGSTEAFF

v_gene: TRBV2
abundance: NA
j_gene: TRBJ2-7
d_gene: TRBD2
CDR3nt: TGTGCCAGCAGTGTTAGCGGGATGGAGCAGTACTTC
CDR3aa: CASSVSGMEQYF

v_gene: TRBV28
abundance: once
j_gene: TRBJ2-7
d_gene: NA
CDR3nt: TGTGCCAGCAGTGACACTTACGAGCAGTACTTC
CDR3aa: CASSDTYEQYF

v_gene: TRBV27
abundance: NA
j_gene: TRBJ2-7
d_gene: NA
CDR3nt: TGTGCCAGCAGTTTAGCGGGAACCTACGAGCAGTACTTC
CDR3aa: CASSLAGTYEQYF

v_gene: TRBV28
abundance: NA
j_gene: TRBJ1-1
d_gene: NA
CDR3nt: TGTGCCAGCAGCAGAACCCACAGGGTTGGAACTGAAGCTTTCTTT
CDR3aa: CASSRTHRVGTEAFF

v_gene: TRBV10-3
abundance: NA
j_gene: TRBJ2-3
d_gene: NA
CDR3nt: TGTGCCATCAGGGGGGGGGCGACAGACGACACAGATACGCAGTATTTT
CDR3aa: CAIRGGATDDTDTQYF

v_gene: TRBV7-9
abundance: NA
j_gene: TRBJ2-7
d_gene: TRBD1
CDR3nt: TGTGCCAGCAGCTCGATGACAGGGGCGACCTACGAGCAGTACTTC
CDR3aa: CASSSMTGATYEQYF

v_gene: TRBV30
abundance: NA
j_gene: TRBJ2-1
d_gene: NA
CDR3nt: TGTGCCTGGACCTCCGTGGGAGATGGGCCGGGTCCCGTCTCCTACAATGAGCAGTTCTTC
CDR3aa: CAWTSVGDGPGPVSYNEQFF

v_gene: TRBV11-2
abundance: NA
j_gene: TRBJ2-7
d_gene: NA
CDR3nt: TGTGCCAGCAGCTTGCCAGCAGGGATTGAGCAGTACTTC
CDR3aa: CASSLPAGIEQYF

v_gene: TRBV7-8
abundance: NA
j_gene: TRBJ1-3
d_gene: NA
CDR3nt: TGTGCCAGCAGCTTTTACGGGGGTGGAAACACCATATATTTT
CDR3aa: CASSFYGGGNTIYF

v_gene: TRBV27
abundance: NA
j_gene: TRBJ2-7
d_gene: TRBD2
CDR3nt: TGTGCCAGCCGGGGGGGGCGGGAGCTCCCCTACGAGCAGTACTTC
CDR3aa: CASRGGRELPYEQYF

v_gene: TRBV28
abundance: NA
j_gene: TRBJ1-3
d_gene: NA
CDR3nt: TGTGCCAGCAGCCGGGACACCGGAAACACCATATATTTT
CDR3aa: CASSRDTGNTIYF

v_gene: TRBV2
abundance: once
j_gene: TRBJ1-1
d_gene: NA
CDR3nt: TGTGCCAGCCCGGGTGCCTTATCCCGGGAGAACACTGAAGCTTTCTTT
CDR3aa: CASPGALSRENTEAFF

v_gene: TRBV6-6
abundance: once
j_gene: TRBJ1-1
d_gene: NA
CDR3nt: TGTGCCACCCTAGTTAGGCAGTCAGTGAACACTGAAGCTTTCTTT
CDR3aa: CATLVRQSVNTEAFF

v_gene: TRBV4-3
abundance: NA
j_gene: TRBJ2-7
d_gene: NA
CDR3nt: TGCGCCAGCAGCCAAGACGAGGAGGGATGGGACGAGCAGTACTTC
CDR3aa: CASSQDEEGWDEQYF

v_gene: TRBV19
abundance: NA
j_gene: TRBJ2-1
d_gene: NA
CDR3nt: TGTGCCAGTAGTACCGGGAAAGGAAATGAGCAGTTCTTC
CDR3aa: CASSTGKGNEQFF

v_gene: TRBV27
abundance: NA
j_gene: TRBJ2-7
d_gene: TRBD2
CDR3nt: TGTGCCAGCAGTTTAAGGACTAGCGGGGTCTCCTACGAGCAGTACTTC
CDR3aa: CASSLRTSGVSYEQYF

v_gene: TRBV18
abundance: NA
j_gene: TRBJ2-5
d_gene: TRBD1
CDR3nt: TGTGCCAGCTCACCATTAAGGGGGCTCCAAGAGACCCAGTACTTC
CDR3aa: CASSPLRGLQETQYF

v_gene: TRBV27
abundance: NA
j_gene: TRBJ2-1
d_gene: NA
CDR3nt: TGTGCCAGCAGTTTGGGGGGAGTCTACAATGAGCAGTTCTTC
CDR3aa: CASSLGGVYNEQFF

v_gene: TRBV25-1
abundance: NA
j_gene: TRBJ2-5
d_gene: NA
CDR3nt: TGTGCCAGCAGTGAATTTAGTAGCCCTCTCCAAGAGACCCAGTACTTC
CDR3aa: CASSEFSSPLQETQYF

v_gene: TRBV10-3
abundance: NA
j_gene: TRBJ1-3
d_gene: TRBD1
CDR3nt: TGTGCCATCAGTGATAAAAGGGACAGTGGAAACACCATATATTTT
CDR3aa: CAISDKRDSGNTIYF

v_gene: TRBV7-9
abundance: NA
j_gene: TRBJ2-3
d_gene: NA
CDR3nt: TGTGCCAGCAGCTTAGTCGGGGCAGATACGCAGTATTTT
CDR3aa: CASSLVGADTQYF

v_gene: TRBV13
abundance: NA
j_gene: TRBJ2-7
d_gene: TRBD2
CDR3nt: TGTGCCAGCAGCTTAGCAGCGGGAGGGCCGTGGGAGCAGTACTTC
CDR3aa: CASSLAAGGPWEQYF

v_gene: TRBV28
abundance: NA
j_gene: TRBJ1-1
d_gene: NA
CDR3nt: TGTGCCAGCAGCTACACAGGGTATCAGAACACTGAAGCTTTCTTT
CDR3aa: CASSYTGYQNTEAFF

v_gene: TRBV14
abundance: NA
j_gene: TRBJ2-1
d_gene: NA
CDR3nt: TGTGCCAGCAGCCAAGAATCGGGGGACTCCTACAATGAGCAGTTCTTC
CDR3aa: CASSQESGDSYNEQFF

v_gene: TRBV10-3
abundance: NA
j_gene: TRBJ1-1
d_gene: NA
CDR3nt: TGTGCCATCAGTGAGGGGGCGTTGAACACTGAAGCTTTCTTT
CDR3aa: CAISEGALNTEAFF

v_gene: TRBV27
abundance: NA
j_gene: TRBJ2-7
d_gene: NA
CDR3nt: TGTGCCAGCAGTTTATCCCCCGGGACATCCTCCTACGAGCAGTACTTC
CDR3aa: CASSLSPGTSSYEQYF

v_gene: TRBV14
abundance: NA
j_gene: TRBJ2-1
d_gene: NA
CDR3nt: TGTGCCAGCAGCCCCTCAACAAACAATGAGCAGTTCTTC
CDR3aa: CASSPSTNNEQFF

v_gene: TRBV4-3
abundance: NA
j_gene: TRBJ2-2
d_gene: NA
CDR3nt: TGCGCCAGCAGCCAAGGGGTGGGGGCAGCTGGGGAGCTGTTTTTT
CDR3aa: CASSQGVGAAGELFF

v_gene: TRBV6-5
abundance: NA
j_gene: TRBJ2-5
d_gene: TRBD1
CDR3nt: TGTGCCAGCAGTTACTGGGACAGCCAAGAGACCCAGTACTTC
CDR3aa: CASSYWDSQETQYF

v_gene: TRBV16
abundance: NA
j_gene: TRBJ2-7
d_gene: NA
CDR3nt: TGTGCCAGCAGCCCCCAGGGGGGCGAGCAGTACTTC
CDR3aa: CASSPQGGEQYF

v_gene: TRBV29-1
abundance: NA
j_gene: TRBJ1-1
d_gene: TRBD1
CDR3nt: TGCAGCGTTGGAGAGACAGGGGACAGCACTGAAGCTTTCTTT
CDR3aa: CSVGETGDSTEAFF

v_gene: TRBV6-1
abundance: NA
j_gene: TRBJ1-4
d_gene: NA
CDR3nt: TGTGCCAGCAGTGAAATAGTGGTGGAGAGCCTTAGCGAAAAACTGTTTTTT
CDR3aa: CASSEIVVESLSEKLFF

v_gene: TRBV18
abundance: NA
j_gene: TRBJ2-7
d_gene: TRBD1
CDR3nt: TGTGCCAGCTCACCGCAAGGACAGGGGTGGTACGAGCAGTACTTC
CDR3aa: CASSPQGQGWYEQYF

v_gene: TRBV5-4
abundance: NA
j_gene: TRBJ2-7
d_gene: TRBD1
CDR3nt: TGTGCCAGCAGACCGGGGACAGGACTCGAGCAGTACTTC
CDR3aa: CASRPGTGLEQYF

v_gene: TRBV7-2
abundance: NA
j_gene: TRBJ1-1
d_gene: TRBD1
CDR3nt: TGTGCCAGCAGCCCGTTGGACAGGGTGATTGAAGCTTTCTTT
CDR3aa: CASSPLDRVIEAFF

v_gene: TRBV7-9
abundance: NA
j_gene: TRBJ1-3
d_gene: NA
CDR3nt: TGTGCCAGCAGCCCTCGGAGAGGGAATGGAAACACCATATATTTT
CDR3aa: CASSPRRGNGNTIYF

v_gene: TRBV10-3
abundance: NA
j_gene: TRBJ2-7
d_gene: NA
CDR3nt: TGTGCCATCAGCGGTCAGGGAAGCTCCTACGAGCAGTACTTC
CDR3aa: CAISGQGSSYEQYF

v_gene: TRBV18
abundance: NA
j_gene: TRBJ2-1
d_gene: TRBD1
CDR3nt: TGTGCCAGCTCACCCACCCTAGGACAGGGAAATTACAATGAGCAGTTCTTC
CDR3aa: CASSPTLGQGNYNEQFF

v_gene: TRBV11-2
abundance: NA
j_gene: TRBJ2-1
d_gene: NA
CDR3nt: TGTGCCAGCAGCGACGAACAGGGGAGGTGGTATGAGCAGTTCTTC
CDR3aa: CASSDEQGRWYEQFF

v_gene: TRBV5-1
abundance: NA
j_gene: TRBJ2-2
d_gene: NA
CDR3nt: TGCGCCAGCAGCTTGGCCGGGCTCGGGGAGTGGGAGCTGTTTTTT
CDR3aa: CASSLAGLGEWELFF

v_gene: TRBV10-2
abundance: NA
j_gene: TRBJ2-7
d_gene: TRBD1
CDR3nt: TGCGCCAGCCGGGACAGGGGGGCCTACGAGCAGTACTTC
CDR3aa: CASRDRGAYEQYF